The rows below give T cell receptor beta chains drawn from one sample of a study of T cells after yellow fever vaccination. TCRdb independently ran MiXCR on the 5' RACE reads; one entry per CDR3 protein. The table lists around 320,000 distinct CDR3 sequences, about 4.5% of them singletons. Sequencing was performed on PBMCs, taken 15 days after the yellow fever booster vaccination. Receptor source: a man between 18 and 35 years old who received the YFV17D yellow fever vaccine. Each CDR3 is given with its conserved first and last residue. A D gene is named only where the DNA matches it firmly. Clone sizes are given selectively: once, few, many, or a class where the clone is expanded.

v_call,cdr3_length,d_call,clone_size,j_call,cdr3_aa,cdr3_nt
TRBV5-1,16,TRBD2,NA,TRBJ2-1,CASSLEERGVRNEQFF,TGCGCCAGCAGCTTGGAGGAGCGGGGGGTGCGAAATGAGCAGTTCTTC
TRBV24-1,14,NA,NA,TRBJ2-1,CATSDSLIRNEQFF,TGTGCCACCAGTGATTCCCTTATCCGCAATGAGCAGTTCTTC
TRBV28,14,NA,many,TRBJ1-5,CASITATGGQPQHF,TGTGCCAGCATTACCGCTACGGGGGGTCAGCCCCAGCATTTT
TRBV5-5,14,TRBD2,many,TRBJ2-5,CASTLAGGQETQYF,TGTGCCAGCACCCTAGCGGGGGGCCAAGAGACCCAGTACTTC
TRBV20-1,15,NA,NA,TRBJ1-1,CSAGAKGPANTEAFF,TGCAGTGCTGGCGCTAAGGGGCCCGCGAACACTGAAGCTTTCTTT
TRBV7-2,15,TRBD2,many,TRBJ2-3,CASSPQASGRDTQYF,TGTGCCAGCAGCCCCCAGGCTAGCGGGCGGGATACGCAGTATTTT
TRBV4-1,15,TRBD1,few,TRBJ2-7,CASSPRTGSSYEQYF,TGCGCCAGCAGCCCCAGGACAGGGTCCTCCTACGAGCAGTACTTC
TRBV11-2,10,NA,few,TRBJ1-1,CASKRMEAFF,TGTGCCAGCAAAAGGATGGAGGCTTTCTTT
TRBV5-1,15,TRBD2,many,TRBJ2-1,CASSSLAGGGNEQFF,TGCGCCAGCAGCTCACTAGCGGGGGGGGGCAATGAGCAGTTCTTC
TRBV7-2,13,NA,many,TRBJ1-1,CASSPYLNTEAFF,TGTGCCAGCAGCCCCTATCTCAACACTGAAGCTTTCTTT
TRBV7-9,14,NA,many,TRBJ2-3,CASSLALNQDTQYF,TGTGCCAGCAGCTTAGCACTAAACCAAGATACGCAGTATTTT
TRBV7-9,17,TRBD2,NA,TRBJ2-1,CASSPSGGYSSYNEQFF,TGTGCCAGCAGCCCCAGCGGGGGTTACAGCTCCTACAATGAGCAGTTCTTC
TRBV4-2,17,NA,NA,TRBJ2-3,CASSQEGTLSSTDTQYF,TGTGCCAGCAGCCAAGAGGGAACACTCAGTAGCACAGATACGCAGTATTTT
TRBV5-1,16,TRBD1,few,TRBJ2-5,CASSFTGQGAVETQYF,TGCGCCAGCAGCTTCACGGGACAGGGGGCTGTGGAGACCCAGTACTTC
TRBV5-4,15,NA,NA,TRBJ2-7,CASSLVGGETYEQYF,TGTGCCAGCAGCTTGGTGGGGGGCGAAACCTACGAGCAGTACTTC
TRBV18,13,NA,few,TRBJ2-3,CASSPRVPDTQYF,TGTGCCAGCTCACCACGTGTCCCAGATACGCAGTATTTT
TRBV7-9,18,NA,NA,TRBJ1-1,CASSLILTWDITNTEAFF,TGTGCCAGCAGCTTAATTCTGACGTGGGACATTACGAACACTGAAGCTTTCTTT
TRBV6-5,15,NA,many,TRBJ2-2,CASSYRKGTTGELFF,TGTGCCAGCAGTTACCGGAAGGGCACCACCGGGGAGCTGTTTTTT
TRBV10-3,14,NA,NA,TRBJ1-6,CAISERGGWSPLHF,TGTGCCATCAGTGAGCGGGGGGGTTGGTCACCCCTCCACTTT
TRBV5-6,11,NA,many,TRBJ1-1,CASSLGGSAFF,TGTGCCAGCAGCCTGGGGGGGTCGGCTTTCTTT
TRBV28,12,NA,few,TRBJ1-2,CASSLMGYGYTF,TGTGCCAGCAGTTTAATGGGGTATGGCTACACCTTC
TRBV7-8,13,NA,NA,TRBJ1-4,CASSWTEDEKLFF,TGTGCCAGCAGCTGGACAGAGGATGAAAAACTGTTTTTT
TRBV12-3/TRBV12-4,14,NA,many,TRBJ1-2,CASSLSQPKYGYTF,TGTGCCAGCAGTTTGAGTCAGCCCAAATATGGCTACACCTTC
TRBV7-8,16,NA,many,TRBJ1-1,CASSALTGPRNTEAFF,TGTGCCAGCAGTGCTCTGACGGGACCCAGGAACACTGAAGCTTTCTTT
TRBV18,15,NA,NA,TRBJ1-2,CASSPPGTLVYGYTF,TGTGCCAGCTCACCGCCAGGGACACTTGTATATGGCTACACCTTC
TRBV7-2,13,NA,NA,TRBJ1-6,CASSLRSIGPLHF,TGTGCCAGCAGCCTGCGGTCTATAGGTCCCCTCCACTTT
TRBV5-1,11,NA,many,TRBJ1-5,CASSLGRLQHF,TGCGCCAGCAGCTTAGGAAGACTCCAGCATTTT
TRBV15,13,TRBD1,few,TRBJ2-7,CATSSRGRGEQYF,TGTGCCACCAGCAGCAGGGGGCGGGGCGAGCAGTACTTC
TRBV12-3/TRBV12-4,13,NA,many,TRBJ1-1,CASRPDSYTEAFF,TGTGCCAGCAGGCCGGACAGCTACACTGAAGCTTTCTTT
TRBV7-2,14,TRBD1,many,TRBJ1-2,CASSLIGTAYGYTF,TGTGCCAGCAGCTTAATCGGGACAGCTTATGGCTACACCTTC
TRBV4-2,16,NA,many,TRBJ2-7,CASSPWGGESSYEQYF,TGTGCCAGCAGCCCGTGGGGTGGGGAAAGCTCCTACGAGCAGTACTTC
TRBV20-1,18,NA,few,TRBJ1-2,CSARRQSGVDSINYGYTF,TGCAGTGCCAGAAGGCAGTCCGGGGTAGATTCAATTAACTATGGCTACACCTTC
TRBV4-2,13,TRBD2,NA,TRBJ2-5,CASSQGGGETQYF,TGTGCCAGCAGCCAGGGGGGAGGGGAGACCCAGTACTTC
TRBV9,15,NA,few,TRBJ2-7,CASSVAWQTPYEQYF,TGTGCCAGCAGCGTAGCGTGGCAGACCCCCTACGAGCAGTACTTC
TRBV20-1,14,NA,many,TRBJ1-5,CSARDLGGNQPQHF,TGCAGTGCTAGAGATCTAGGGGGCAATCAGCCCCAGCATTTT
TRBV20-1,12,NA,NA,TRBJ1-1,CSAKEANTEAFF,TGCAGTGCAAAGGAGGCCAACACTGAAGCTTTCTTT
TRBV27,13,NA,few,TRBJ1-5,CASRDSRNQPQHF,TGTGCCAGCCGAGATTCTAGGAATCAGCCCCAGCATTTT
TRBV7-9,16,NA,few,TRBJ1-2,CASSLPGARANYGYTF,TGTGCCAGCAGCTTACCAGGGGCAAGAGCTAACTATGGCTACACCTTC
TRBV7-2,12,NA,once,TRBJ2-7,CASSGSGYEQYF,TGTGCCAGCAGCGGGAGTGGGTACGAGCAGTACTTC
TRBV5-1,14,NA,NA,TRBJ2-5,CASSLGDTEETQYF,TGCGCCAGCAGCTTAGGAGACACGGAAGAGACCCAGTACTTC
TRBV6-6,15,TRBD1,few,TRBJ2-1,CASSYGDRVGDEQFF,TGTGCCAGCAGTTACGGGGACAGGGTAGGGGATGAGCAGTTCTTC
TRBV6-5,14,NA,many,TRBJ1-1,CASSYLGVFTEAFF,TGTGCCAGCAGTTACCTGGGAGTCTTCACTGAAGCTTTCTTT
TRBV3-1,14,NA,few,TRBJ1-1,CASSQTASRSEAFF,TGTGCCAGCAGCCAAACCGCGAGTAGGTCTGAAGCTTTCTTT
TRBV20-1,19,TRBD2,NA,TRBJ2-3,CSARDPSSGGARGPDTQYF,TGCAGTGCTAGAGACCCTTCTAGCGGGGGGGCACGGGGGCCAGATACGCAGTATTTT
TRBV7-3,15,TRBD1,few,TRBJ1-6,CASSSQGGYNSPLHF,TGTGCCAGCAGCTCCCAGGGGGGTTATAATTCACCCCTCCACTTT
TRBV7-2,14,NA,few,TRBJ2-5,CASSQMRDKETQYF,TGTGCCAGCAGCCAGATGCGTGACAAAGAGACCCAGTACTTC
TRBV6-2/TRBV6-3,16,NA,NA,TRBJ1-1,CASSYTTQTANTEAFF,TGTGCCAGCAGTTACACAACCCAGACAGCGAACACTGAAGCTTTCTTT
TRBV5-6,15,NA,many,TRBJ1-2,CASSFLTLANYGYTF,TGTGCCAGCAGCTTCCTAACACTAGCTAACTATGGCTACACCTTC
TRBV10-2,12,TRBD1,few,TRBJ2-7,CASTDRGDEQYF,TGCGCCAGCACCGACAGGGGCGACGAGCAGTACTTC
TRBV7-9,13,NA,many,TRBJ1-1,CASSLEPLTEAFF,TGTGCCAGCAGCTTAGAACCTCTGACTGAAGCTTTCTTT
TRBV6-5,17,NA,many,TRBJ2-2,CASSYSPRPSHTGELFF,TGTGCCAGCAGTTATTCCCCGAGACCCAGCCACACCGGGGAGCTGTTTTTT
TRBV6-1,15,TRBD2,many,TRBJ2-1,CASSESSGGPDEQFF,TGTGCCAGCAGTGAGAGTAGCGGGGGTCCGGATGAGCAGTTCTTC
TRBV7-2,14,TRBD2,NA,TRBJ2-5,CASSSTGLSVTQYF,TGTGCCAGCAGCTCGACGGGACTATCAGTGACCCAGTACTTC
TRBV20-1,16,TRBD2,many,TRBJ2-4,CSAGKRGPRGKNIQYF,TGCAGTGCTGGAAAGCGGGGGCCCCGTGGCAAAAACATTCAGTACTTC
TRBV13,14,TRBD1,many,TRBJ2-3,CASSNGQGADSQYF,TGTGCCAGCAGCAATGGACAGGGGGCAGATTCGCAGTATTTT
TRBV6-6,16,NA,NA,TRBJ2-1,CASSYQAGSSYNEQFF,TGTGCCAGCAGTTACCAAGCAGGGAGCTCCTACAATGAGCAGTTCTTC